Listed below are T cell receptor beta chains from one sample, sequenced in a study of shared clonotypes between healthy human individuals. Repertoires were generated with immunoSEQ multiplex PCR, while TCRdb's copy carries only in-frame clones and drops some. This table holds around 2.5 million clones, 80% to 95% found once. Material: naive CD4+ T cells from PBMCs. Source of these receptors: a man aged 18 to 29 in good health. Some clones in this sample may be carry-over from other donors' samples. CDR3s include the opening cysteine and the closing phenylalanine or tryptophan. The order of the fields is J gene, V gene, CDR3 protein.

TRBJ2-3	TRBV29-1	CSDKIWGSDTQYF
TRBJ2-3	TRBV7-7	CASSLNPGRNTDTQYF
TRBJ2-1	TRBV2	CASVTGEGNEQFF
TRBJ1-5	TRBV27	CARFRVESNQPQHF
TRBJ2-5	TRBV19	CASSPTQGAVRETQYF
TRBJ2-5	TRBV5-1	CASKIAGVGETQYF
TRBJ2-3	TRBV28	CASSLGGRAGGDTQYF
TRBJ2-5	TRBV19	CASSPTGQGARETQYF
TRBJ2-5	TRBV29-1	CSVESRLRRDRRETQYF
TRBJ1-4	TRBV18	CASSLMGTGSGEKLFF
TRBJ1-1	TRBV5-1	CASSGGPGGVNTEAFF
TRBJ2-1	TRBV27	CASSPQGPGSEQFF
TRBJ2-3	TRBV7-3	CASSLTPDAQYF
TRBJ2-3	TRBV5-1	CASSHAGDTQYF
TRBJ2-7	TRBV6-1	CASSDPPPSVYEQYF
TRBJ1-5	TRBV21-1	CASSGPDRTGPQHF
TRBJ2-7	TRBV18	CASSRGTSGTYEQYF
TRBJ2-1	TRBV7-9	CASSQTGLVGHEQFF
TRBJ1-2	TRBV5-1	CASSLATMGYTF
TRBJ2-7	TRBV7-3	CASSPRLAGRYEQYF
TRBJ1-1	TRBV9	CASSVGAGRNTEAFF
TRBJ2-7	TRBV7-6	CASSPIAGGTYEQYF
TRBJ1-4	TRBV6-4	CASSRGVREKLFF
TRBJ1-1	TRBV7-9	CASSLFQGMNTEAFF
TRBJ1-5	TRBV27	CASSLSGGDQPQHF
TRBJ1-1	TRBV5-1	CASSLVAGGPFEAFF
TRBJ1-1	TRBV7-9	CASSLEGITEAFF
TRBJ2-7	TRBV19	CASSIDFGTGFDEQYF
TRBJ2-7	TRBV18	CASSPDRGTGEQYF
TRBJ2-7	TRBV5-1	CASSLRAGWGEQYF
TRBJ2-3	TRBV5-4	CASSLGVGRTDTQYF
TRBJ2-3	TRBV30	CAWSVQLGTDTQYF
TRBJ1-1	TRBV2	CASSSGQPKGAFF
TRBJ2-7	TRBV5-1	CASSLALLALNYEQYF
TRBJ1-2	TRBV25-1	CASSGDSYGYTF
TRBJ2-7	TRBV4-2	CASSQGGGGLREQYF
TRBJ1-1	TRBV7-8	CASSLTGGTEAFF
TRBJ2-3	TRBV19	CASSPFRDRGLADTQYF
TRBJ2-5	TRBV11-1	CASSNTGASGTQYF
TRBJ2-7	TRBV19	CASSHSPTGYDEQYF
TRBJ1-2	TRBV19	CASSIAQGAKWPAGYTF
TRBJ2-3	TRBV7-9	CASSLSGGTGTDTQYF
TRBJ2-1	TRBV4-1	CASSFAGSSYNEQFF
TRBJ2-7	TRBV6-6	CASSYSYSSFHYEQYF
TRBJ2-7	TRBV30	CAWSALVEQYF
TRBJ2-7	TRBV19	CASKDRGLSYEQYF
TRBJ2-5	TRBV11-3	CASSLGGRDQETQYF
TRBJ1-1	TRBV9	CASSVEARNTEAFF
TRBJ1-2	TRBV5-8	CASSLVGQGYGYTF
TRBJ2-5	TRBV10-3	CAISEPLGEGATKETQYF
TRBJ1-6	TRBV9	CASSAYGQMNSPLHF
TRBJ2-7	TRBV19	CASSPYPTGTLHEQYF
TRBJ2-1	TRBV4-1	CASSRGQGRSLNNEQFF
TRBJ1-1	TRBV29-1	CSVREGSGNTEAFF
TRBJ2-3	TRBV5-4	CASSNHQGFTQYF
TRBJ1-1	TRBV5-1	CASSLDRVNTEAFF
TRBJ2-3	TRBV5-1	CASSDRTGNTDTQYF
TRBJ2-6	TRBV7-3	CASSLFASAFSSGANVLTF
TRBJ2-2	TRBV7-9	CASSFTGSNTGELFF